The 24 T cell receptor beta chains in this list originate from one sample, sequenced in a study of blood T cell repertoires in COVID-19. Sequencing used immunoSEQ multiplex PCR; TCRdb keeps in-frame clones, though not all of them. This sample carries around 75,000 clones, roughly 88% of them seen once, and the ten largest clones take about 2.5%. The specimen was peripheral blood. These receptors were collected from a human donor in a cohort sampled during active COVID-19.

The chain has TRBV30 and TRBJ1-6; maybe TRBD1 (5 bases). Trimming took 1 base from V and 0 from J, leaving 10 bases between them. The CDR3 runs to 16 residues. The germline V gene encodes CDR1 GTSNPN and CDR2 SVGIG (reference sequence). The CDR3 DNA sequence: TGTGCCTGGAGTGCGGACAAGAGCTCCTATAATTCACCCCTCCACTTT. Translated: CAWSADKSSYNSPLHF.

In DNA, the CDR3 is TGTGCCAGCAGCTTGGAGCAGGGGGTCTACGAGCAGTACTTC. It yields the protein CASSLEQGVYEQYF. The chain is built from TRBV5-4 and TRBJ2-7, with TRBD1 identical over 7 bases. From germline, CDR1 is SGHNT and CDR2 YYREEE (reference sequence). The V segment lost 0 bases and the J segment 3 bases; nucleotides outside the gene matches: 3. The CDR3 has 14 residues.

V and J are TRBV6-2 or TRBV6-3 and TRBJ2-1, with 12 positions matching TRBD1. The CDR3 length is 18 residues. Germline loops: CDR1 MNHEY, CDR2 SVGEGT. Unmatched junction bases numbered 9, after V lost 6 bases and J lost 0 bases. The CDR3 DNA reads TGTGCCAGCAGCCCCCGGGACAGGGGGCCCAGCTCCTACAATGAGCAGTTCTTC. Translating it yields CASSPRDRGPSSYNEQFF.

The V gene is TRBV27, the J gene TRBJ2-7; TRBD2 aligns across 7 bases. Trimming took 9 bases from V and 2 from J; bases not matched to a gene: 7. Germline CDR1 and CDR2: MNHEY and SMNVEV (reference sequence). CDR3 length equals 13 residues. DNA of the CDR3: TGTGCCAGTCGGGGAGGGTCCACCTACGAGCAGTACTTC. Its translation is CASRGGSTYEQYF.

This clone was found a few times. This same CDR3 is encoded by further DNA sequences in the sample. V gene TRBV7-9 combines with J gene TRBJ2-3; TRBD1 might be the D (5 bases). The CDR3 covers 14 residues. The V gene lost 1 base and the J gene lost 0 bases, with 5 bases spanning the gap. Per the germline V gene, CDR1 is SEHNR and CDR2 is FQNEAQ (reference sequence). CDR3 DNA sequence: TGTGCCAGCAGCTTAGAGGGGAGCACAGATACGCAGTATTTT. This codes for CASSLEGSTDTQYF.

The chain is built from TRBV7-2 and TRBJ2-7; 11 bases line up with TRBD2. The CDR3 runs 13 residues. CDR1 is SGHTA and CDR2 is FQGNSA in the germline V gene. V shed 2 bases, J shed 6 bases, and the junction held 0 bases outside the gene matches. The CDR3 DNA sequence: TGTGCCAGCAGCTTACTAGCGGGGGGCGAGCAGTACTTC. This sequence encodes CASSLLAGGEQYF.

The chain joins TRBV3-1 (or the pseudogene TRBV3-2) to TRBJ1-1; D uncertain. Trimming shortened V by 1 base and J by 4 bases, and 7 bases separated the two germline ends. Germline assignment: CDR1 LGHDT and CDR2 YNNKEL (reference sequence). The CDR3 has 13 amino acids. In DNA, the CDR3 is TGTGCCAGCAGCCAAGTGCCTAGCACTGAAGCTTTCTTT. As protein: CASSQVPSTEAFF.

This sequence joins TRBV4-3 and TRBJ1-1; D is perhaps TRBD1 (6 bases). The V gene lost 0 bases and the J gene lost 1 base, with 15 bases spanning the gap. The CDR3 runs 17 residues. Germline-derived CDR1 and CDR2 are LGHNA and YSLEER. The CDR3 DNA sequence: TGCGCCAGCAGCCAAGATTTCCGGGACACCTGGAACACTGAAGCTTTCTTT. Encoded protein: CASSQDFRDTWNTEAFF.

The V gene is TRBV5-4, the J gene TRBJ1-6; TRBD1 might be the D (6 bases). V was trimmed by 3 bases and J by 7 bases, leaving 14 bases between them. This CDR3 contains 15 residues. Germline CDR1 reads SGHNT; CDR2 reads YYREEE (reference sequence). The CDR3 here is CASSSGQFKNSPLHF. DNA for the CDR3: TGTGCCAGCAGCTCTGGACAGTTCAAGAATTCACCCCTCCACTTT.

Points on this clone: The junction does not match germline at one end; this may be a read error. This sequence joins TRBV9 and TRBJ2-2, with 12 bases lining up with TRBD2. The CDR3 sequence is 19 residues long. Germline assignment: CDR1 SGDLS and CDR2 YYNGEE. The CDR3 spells CASRVAVASGGGNTGELFF. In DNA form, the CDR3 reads TGTGCCAGCCGCGTAGCTGTGGCTAGCGGGGGGGGCAACACCGGGGAGCTGTTTTTT.

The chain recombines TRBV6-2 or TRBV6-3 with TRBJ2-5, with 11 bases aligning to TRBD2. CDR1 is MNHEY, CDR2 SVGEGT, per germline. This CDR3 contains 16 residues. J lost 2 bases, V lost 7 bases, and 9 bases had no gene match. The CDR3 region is CASTPRTSGLQETQYF. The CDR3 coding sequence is TGTGCCAGCACCCCAAGGACTAGCGGGCTACAAGAGACCCAGTACTTC.

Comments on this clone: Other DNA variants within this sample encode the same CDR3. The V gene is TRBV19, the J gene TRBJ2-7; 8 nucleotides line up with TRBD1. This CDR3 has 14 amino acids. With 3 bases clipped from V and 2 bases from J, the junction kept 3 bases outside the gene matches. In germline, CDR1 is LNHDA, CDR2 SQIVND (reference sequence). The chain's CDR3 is CASSIGTGTYEQYF. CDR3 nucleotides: TGTGCCAGTAGTATCGGGACAGGTACCTACGAGCAGTACTTC. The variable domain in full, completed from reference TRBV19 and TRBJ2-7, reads DGGITQSPKYLFRKEGQNVTLSCEQNLNHDAMYWYRQDPGQGLRLIYYSQIVNDFQKGDIAEGYSVSREKKESFPLTVTSAQKNPTAFYLCASSIGTGTYEQYFGPGTRLTVT.

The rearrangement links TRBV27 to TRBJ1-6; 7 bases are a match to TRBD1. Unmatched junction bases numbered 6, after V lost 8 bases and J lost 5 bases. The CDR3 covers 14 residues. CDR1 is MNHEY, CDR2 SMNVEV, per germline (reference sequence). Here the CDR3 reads CASRRDSNNSPLHF. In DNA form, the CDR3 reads TGTGCCAGCCGCCGGGACAGTAATAATTCACCCCTCCACTTT.

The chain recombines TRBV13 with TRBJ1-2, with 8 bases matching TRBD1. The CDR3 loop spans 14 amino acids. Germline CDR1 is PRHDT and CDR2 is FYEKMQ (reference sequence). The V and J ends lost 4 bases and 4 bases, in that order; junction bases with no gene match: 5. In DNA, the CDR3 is TGTGCCAGCAGCTCGGACAGGGAGACCTATGGCTACACCTTC. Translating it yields CASSSDRETYGYTF.

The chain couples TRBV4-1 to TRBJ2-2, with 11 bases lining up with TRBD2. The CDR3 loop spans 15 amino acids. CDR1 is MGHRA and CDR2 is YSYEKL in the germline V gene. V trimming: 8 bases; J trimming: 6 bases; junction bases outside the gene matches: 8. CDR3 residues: CASYSGRALPGELFF. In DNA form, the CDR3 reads TGCGCCAGCTATAGCGGGAGGGCCCTCCCCGGGGAGCTGTTTTTT.

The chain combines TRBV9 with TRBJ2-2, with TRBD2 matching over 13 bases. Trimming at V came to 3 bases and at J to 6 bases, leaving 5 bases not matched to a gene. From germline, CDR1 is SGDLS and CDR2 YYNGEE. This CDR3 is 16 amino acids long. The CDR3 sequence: CASSGTSGRASGELFF. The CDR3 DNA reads TGTGCCAGCAGCGGAACTAGCGGGAGGGCCTCCGGGGAGCTGTTTTTT.

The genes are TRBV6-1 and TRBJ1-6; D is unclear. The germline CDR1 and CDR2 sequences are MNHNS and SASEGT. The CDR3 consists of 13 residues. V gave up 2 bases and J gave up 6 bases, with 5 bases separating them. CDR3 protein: CASSETGNSPLHF. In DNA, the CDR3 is TGTGCCAGCAGTGAAACCGGTAATTCACCCCTCCACTTT.

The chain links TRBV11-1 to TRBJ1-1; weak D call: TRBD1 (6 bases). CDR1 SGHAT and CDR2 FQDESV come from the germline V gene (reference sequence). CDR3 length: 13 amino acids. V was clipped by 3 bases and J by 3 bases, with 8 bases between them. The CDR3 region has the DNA TGTGCCAGCAGCTTGGACAGAGACACTGAAGCTTTCTTT. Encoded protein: CASSLDRDTEAFF.

In DNA form, the CDR3 reads TGTGCCAGCAGCCCCCCGACTAGCGGGAAAACTTACAATGAGCAGTTCTTC. Translating it yields CASSPPTSGKTYNEQFF. The V call is TRBV7-3, the J call TRBJ2-1; 11 bases align to TRBD2. Germline CDR1 reads SGHTA; CDR2 reads FQGTGA. The CDR3 loop spans 17 amino acids. V lost 5 bases and J lost 4; bases outside the gene matches: 10.

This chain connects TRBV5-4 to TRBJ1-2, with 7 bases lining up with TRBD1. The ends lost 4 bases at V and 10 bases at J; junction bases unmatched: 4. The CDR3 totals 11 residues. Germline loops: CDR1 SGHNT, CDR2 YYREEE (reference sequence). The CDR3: CASSHDRDYTF. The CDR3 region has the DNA TGTGCCAGCAGCCATGACAGGGACTACACCTTC.

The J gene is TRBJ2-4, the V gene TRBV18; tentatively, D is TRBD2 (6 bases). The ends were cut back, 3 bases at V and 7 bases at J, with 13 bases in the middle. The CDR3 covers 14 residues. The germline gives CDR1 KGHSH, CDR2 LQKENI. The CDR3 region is CASSPPGLWNIQYF. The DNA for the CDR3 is TGTGCCAGCTCACCCCCGGGACTCTGGAACATTCAGTACTTC.

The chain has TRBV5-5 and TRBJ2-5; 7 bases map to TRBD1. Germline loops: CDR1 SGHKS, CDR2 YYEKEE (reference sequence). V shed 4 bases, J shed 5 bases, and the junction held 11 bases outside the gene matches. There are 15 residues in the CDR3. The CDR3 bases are TGTGCCAGCAGCCCGTCCCCCGACAGGGCCGAGACCCAGTACTTC. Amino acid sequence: CASSPSPDRAETQYF.

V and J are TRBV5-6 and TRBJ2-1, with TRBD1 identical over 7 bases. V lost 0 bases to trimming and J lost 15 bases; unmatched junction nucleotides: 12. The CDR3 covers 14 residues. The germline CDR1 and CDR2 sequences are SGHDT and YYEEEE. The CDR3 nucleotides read TGTGCCAGCAGCTTGGAGGGGGCGTTACCGGAATGGTTCTTC. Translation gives CASSLEGALPEWFF. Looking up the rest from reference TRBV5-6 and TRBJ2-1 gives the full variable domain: DAGVTQSPTHLIKTRGQQVTLRCSPKSGHDTVSWYQQALGQGPQFIFQYYEEEERQRGNFPDRFSGHQFPNYSSELNVNALLLGDSALYLCASSLEGALPEWFFGPGTRLTVL.

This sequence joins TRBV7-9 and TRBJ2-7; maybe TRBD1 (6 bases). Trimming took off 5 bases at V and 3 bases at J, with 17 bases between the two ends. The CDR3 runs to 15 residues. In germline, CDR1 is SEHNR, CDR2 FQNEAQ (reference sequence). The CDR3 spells CASSPQDRPYYEQYF. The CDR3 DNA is TGTGCCAGCAGCCCCCAAGACAGGCCATACTACGAGCAGTACTTC.